This T cell receptor (beta chain) is drawn from a study of early T cells in non-severe SARS-CoV-2 infection. Study information: Sequencing used unsorted whole-blood bulk RNA, so chains lack pairing.

A word on this clonotype: What it binds is not known.

Unique molecular identifiers were added to individual cDNA molecules. Via MiXCR, TCRdb re-called the 5' RACE reads, giving one row per CDR3 protein. This sample yields under 85,000 distinct CDR3 sequences, of which about an eighth are seen a single time; 5% to 8% belongs to the top ten. Germline V gives CDR1 KGHSH, CDR2 LQKENI. The CDR3 runs to 13 residues. V lost 4 bases, J lost 6 bases, and 1 base stayed unmatched. Overall study findings and caveats: VDJdb matching favored anti-spike CD8 responses, missing private and CD4 specificities.

What was sequenced was whole blood. The chain uses TRBV18 and TRBJ2-1, with 9 bases fitting TRBD1. This TCR came from an adult who was a healthcare worker with PCR-confirmed SARS-CoV-2 infection or an uninfected control (not recorded which). CDR3 residues: CASSQGQGNEQFF. CDR3 coding DNA: TGTGCCAGCTCACAGGGACAGGGCAATGAGCAGTTCTTC.